The entry below gives a single TCR beta chain sequence along with its context. The clone's antigen remains unknown. No much larger clone exists at a distance of one base, and base qualities are not known. The protocol used for the library was the immunoSEQ multiplex PCR assay. TCRdb re-hosts the immuneACCESS table, in-frame sequences only. Its copies lack some clones; in the studies checked, an unresolved V gene accounts for under half of them, and the cause for the rest is not known. A total of about 73,000 clones appear in this sample, roughly 92% of them only once. Of the sample, about 2.8% is held by the ten largest clones. This entry is derived from a study of T cell changes during pregnancy in multiple sclerosis (dated by TCRdb to between 2018 and 2020). About the full investigation: In women with multiple sclerosis, the researchers looked at how the T cell repertoire shifted as pregnancy progressed.

Sequences LNHDA (CDR1) and SQIVND (CDR2) are obtained from the germline V gene (reference sequence). The cysteine opens and the phenylalanine closes a CDR3 of 13 amino acids. Kept here is only the CDR3 DNA, which spans 39 bases and is read in frame from base 1. Relative to germline, V is missing 8 bases and J is missing 3 bases, with 5 bases of the junction outside any gene match. This material consisted of peripheral blood, taken in the third trimester of pregnancy. The rearrangement joined TRBV19 to TRBJ1-1, with TRBD1 matching 8 junction bases. The sequence was obtained from a female donor in good health, enrolled as a control in a pregnancy study. The sequenced DNA: TGTGCCAGTTCCCAGACAGGGGACACTGAAGCTTTCTTT. Its protein is CASSQTGDTEAFF.